These 3 T cell receptor beta chains were sequenced from one sample in a study of CD8 T cells in ankylosing spondylitis. Study-level results: One TCR beta motif, made up of 7 or 8 highly homologous variants, appeared characteristic of ankylosing spondylitis blood.

TCRdb reanalysed the 5' RACE reads using MiXCR and keeps one entry per CDR3 protein. The sample yields over 700,000 distinct CDR3 sequences, around 20% seen once. These receptors have no identified antigens. The sample comprised blood, either unsorted or a sorted T cell fraction (not recorded which). The receptor set was obtained from a male donor with ankylosing spondylitis.

The chain uses TRBV20-1 and TRBJ1-1, with 8 bases matching TRBD1. CDR3 length: 15 residues. V lost 2 bases and J lost 0; bases outside the gene matches: 5. The germline V gene has CDR1 DFQATT and CDR2 SNEGSKA (reference sequence). The CDR3 DNA sequence: TGCAGTGCTAGACCAGGGGGCGAGATGAACACTGAAGCTTTCTTT. Its translation: CSARPGGEMNTEAFF.

This clonotype was seen a few times. This rearrangement joins TRBV6-2 or TRBV6-3 to TRBJ1-5, with D uncertain. The V gene lost 6 bases and the J gene lost 0 bases, with 15 bases spanning the gap. The CDR3 runs to 16 residues. Germline-derived CDR1 and CDR2 are MNHEY and SVGEGT. CDR3 sequence (DNA): TGTGCCAGCAGCTTCTCAAGGGTTTATAGCAATCAGCCCCAGCATTTT. Amino acid sequence: CASSFSRVYSNQPQHF.

In its sample, this clonotype was seen a few times. The CDR3 region has the DNA TGCGCCAGCAGCTTTTCGGATACTGGAAACACCATATATTTT. It specifies CASSFSDTGNTIYF. The chain uses TRBV5-1 and TRBJ1-3; D remains unclear. The V and J ends lost 2 bases and 2 bases respectively, with 8 bases between them. Germline V lookup: CDR1 SGHRS, CDR2 YFSETQ. The CDR3 has 14 residues.